A selection of T cell receptor beta chains follows, all from one sample in a study of blood T cell repertoires in COVID-19. The protocol was immunoSEQ multiplex PCR, while the TCRdb copy is restricted to in-frame clones and leaves out a portion. The top ten clones hold approximately 20% of a sample with tens of thousands of clones, roughly 91% of them seen once. The sequenced sample was peripheral blood. All receptors derive from a human donor in a cohort sampled during active COVID-19. Both conserved end residues are part of each CDR3. A D gene is named only where the DNA matches it firmly. Not every row has a clone size; where given, it reads once, few, many or a size class.

V	size	D	J	CDR3	DNA
TRBV2	NA	TRBD1	TRBJ2-5	CASSDWGTVQETQYF	TGTGCCAGCAGTGATTGGGGGACAGTTCAAGAGACCCAGTACTTC
TRBV7-2	NA	TRBD2	TRBJ2-1	CASSLGGGGRTEQFF	TGTGCCAGCAGCTTAGGCGGCGGCGGGAGGACTGAGCAGTTCTTC
TRBV27	NA	TRBD2	TRBJ2-3	CASSSGLADLTDTQYF	TGTGCCAGCAGTTCCGGACTAGCGGACCTCACAGATACGCAGTATTTT
TRBV5-1	NA	TRBD1	TRBJ2-6	CASSFGQASGANVLTF	TGCGCCAGCAGCTTCGGACAGGCCTCTGGGGCCAACGTCCTGACTTTC
TRBV5-1	NA	TRBD2	TRBJ2-5	CASSRLATQETQYF	TGCGCCAGCAGCCGACTAGCGACCCAAGAGACCCAGTACTTC
TRBV2	NA	NA	TRBJ2-5	CASTLGGETQYF	TGTGCCAGCACCTTAGGGGGAGAGACCCAGTACTTC
TRBV27	NA	TRBD1	TRBJ2-7	CASSFDRGLEQYF	TGTGCCAGCAGTTTCGACAGGGGCCTGGAGCAGTACTTC
TRBV30	NA	TRBD2	TRBJ2-7	CACLAGREQYF	TGTGCCTGCCTAGCGGGCCGGGAGCAGTACTTC
TRBV6-5	NA	NA	TRBJ1-1	CASSLTGANTEAFF	TGTGCCAGCAGTTTGACTGGGGCGAACACTGAAGCTTTCTTT
TRBV7-2	NA	TRBD2	TRBJ2-3	CASSSRTSGGYTQYF	TGTGCCAGCAGCTCCCGGACTAGCGGGGGGTATACGCAGTATTTT
TRBV2	NA	NA	TRBJ2-4	CASSEGGTAKNIQYF	TGTGCCAGCAGTGAAGGCGGGACAGCAAAAAACATTCAGTACTTC
TRBV2	NA	TRBD1	TRBJ2-3	CASETRDRPTDTQYF	TGTGCCAGCGAGACCCGGGACAGGCCCACAGATACGCAGTATTTT
TRBV19	NA	TRBD1	TRBJ1-4	CASSLGQGVEKLFF	TGTGCCAGTAGTCTGGGACAGGGAGTTGAAAAACTGTTTTTT
TRBV18	NA	TRBD1	TRBJ1-1	CASSPQRGGKNTEAFF	TGTGCCAGCTCACCACAGAGAGGGGGCAAGAACACTGAAGCTTTCTTT
TRBV4-3	once	NA	TRBJ1-1	CASSQDGGLNTEAFF	TGCGCCAGCAGCCAAGATGGCGGGCTTAACACTGAAGCTTTCTTT
TRBV6-2/TRBV6-3	NA	NA	TRBJ2-5	CASSYWGLKETQYF	TGTGCCAGCAGTTACTGGGGACTTAAAGAGACCCAGTACTTC
TRBV5-6	NA	TRBD2	TRBJ2-1	CASSASGRFRWEQFF	TGTGCCAGCAGCGCTAGCGGGAGATTCAGATGGGAGCAGTTCTTC
TRBV9	NA	NA	TRBJ1-2	CASSNQGSYGYTF	TGTGCCAGCAGCAATCAGGGGTCCTATGGCTACACCTTC
TRBV18	NA	NA	TRBJ2-1	CASSPGILGDYNEQFF	TGTGCCAGCTCACCAGGTATTCTAGGAGACTACAATGAGCAGTTCTTC
TRBV7-2	NA	NA	TRBJ1-3	CASSNKLGGGASDTIYF	TGTGCCAGCAGCAACAAATTAGGTGGGGGGGCGTCGGACACCATATATTTT
TRBV7-2	NA	TRBD2	TRBJ2-1	CASSLGAGGPSSYNEQFF	TGTGCCAGCAGCTTAGGGGCGGGGGGACCGAGCTCCTACAATGAGCAGTTCTTC
TRBV7-2	once	TRBD1	TRBJ1-2	CASSLVAGTGSTAYGYTF	TGTGCCAGCAGCTTGGTGGCCGGGACAGGGTCAACTGCCTATGGCTACACCTTC
TRBV7-9	NA	TRBD1	TRBJ2-7	CASSPHPGLKTGGFYEQYF	TGTGCCAGCAGTCCTCATCCTGGGCTGAAGACAGGGGGCTTCTACGAGCAGTACTTC
TRBV6-5	NA	NA	TRBJ1-1	CASTLQGNTEAFF	TGTGCCAGCACTCTACAGGGGAACACTGAAGCTTTCTTT
TRBV5-1	NA	TRBD1	TRBJ2-7	CASSRDSSSYEQYF	TGCGCCAGCAGCCGGGACAGTTCCTCCTACGAGCAGTACTTC
TRBV10-1	NA	NA	TRBJ2-2	CASSENRAGTGELFF	TGCGCCAGCAGTGAGAACAGGGCTGGCACCGGGGAGCTGTTTTTT